This TCR beta chain was sequenced in a study of blood T cell repertoires in COVID-19. V dropped 3 bases and J dropped 15 bases, with 18 bases sitting between them. CDR1 and CDR2 (germline): LGHNT, FRNRAP. This CDR3 region has 13 residues. The recovered donors of Cohort 3 showed two negative PCRs, clearance, or symptom resolution. Libraries were prepared by immunoSEQ multiplex PCR; TCRdb keeps only in-frame clonotypes and omits some of them. The table lists 300,000 to 350,000 clones, over 85% of them singletons. The TCR sequence derives from a woman aged 25-40 years who had recovered from COVID-19. Sequenced sample: PBMCs or T cells enriched from blood (not recorded which). The chain couples TRBV12-5 to TRBJ2-1; D is uncertain. The CDR3 sequence: CASGFFGEDNLFF. The CDR3 DNA reads TGTGCTAGTGGTTTTTTCGGTGAGGATAATTTGTTCTTC.